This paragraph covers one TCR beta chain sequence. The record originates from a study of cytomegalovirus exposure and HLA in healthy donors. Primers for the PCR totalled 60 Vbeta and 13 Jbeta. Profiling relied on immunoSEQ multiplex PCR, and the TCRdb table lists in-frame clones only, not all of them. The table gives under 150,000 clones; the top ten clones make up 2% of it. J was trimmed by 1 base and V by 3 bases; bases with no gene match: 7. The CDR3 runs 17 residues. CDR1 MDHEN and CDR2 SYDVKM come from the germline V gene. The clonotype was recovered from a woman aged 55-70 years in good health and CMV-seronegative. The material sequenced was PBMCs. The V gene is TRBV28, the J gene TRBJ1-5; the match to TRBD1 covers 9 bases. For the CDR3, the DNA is TGTGCCAGCAGTTTGAGGACAGGGGCGCTGAGCAATCAGCCCCAGCATTTT. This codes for CASSLRTGALSNQPQHF.